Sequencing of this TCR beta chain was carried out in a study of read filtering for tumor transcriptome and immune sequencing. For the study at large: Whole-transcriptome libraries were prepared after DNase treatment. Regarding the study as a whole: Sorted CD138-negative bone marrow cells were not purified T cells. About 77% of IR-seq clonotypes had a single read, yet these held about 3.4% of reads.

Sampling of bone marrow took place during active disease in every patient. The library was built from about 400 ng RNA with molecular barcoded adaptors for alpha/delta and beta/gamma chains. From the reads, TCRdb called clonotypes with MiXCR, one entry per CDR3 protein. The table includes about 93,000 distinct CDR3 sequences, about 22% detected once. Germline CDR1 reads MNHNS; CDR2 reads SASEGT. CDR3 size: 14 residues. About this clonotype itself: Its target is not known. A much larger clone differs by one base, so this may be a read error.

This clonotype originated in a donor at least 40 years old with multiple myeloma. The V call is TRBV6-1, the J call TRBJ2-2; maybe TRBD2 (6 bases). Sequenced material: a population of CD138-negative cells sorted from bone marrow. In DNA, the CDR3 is TGTGCCAGCAGAGGACACCCGAACACCGGGGGGCTGTTTTTT. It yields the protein CASRGHPNTGGLFF.